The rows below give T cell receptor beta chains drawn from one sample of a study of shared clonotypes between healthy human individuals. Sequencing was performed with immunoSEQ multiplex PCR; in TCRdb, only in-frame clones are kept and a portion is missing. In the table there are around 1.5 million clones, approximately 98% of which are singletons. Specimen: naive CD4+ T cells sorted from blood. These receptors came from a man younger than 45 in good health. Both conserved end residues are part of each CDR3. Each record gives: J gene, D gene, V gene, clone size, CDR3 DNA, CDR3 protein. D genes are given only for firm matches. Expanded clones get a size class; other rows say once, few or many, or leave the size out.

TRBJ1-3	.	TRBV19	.	TGTGCCACCTCTAGTGCTGGAAACACCATATATTTT	CATSSAGNTIYF
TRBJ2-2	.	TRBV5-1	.	TGCGCCAGCAGCTGGGAAAGACCTTTGGGGACCGGGGAGCTGTTTTTT	CASSWERPLGTGELFF
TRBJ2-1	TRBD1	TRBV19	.	TGTGCCAGTAGTTCAGGGACAGGGAGAAATGAGCAGTTCTTC	CASSSGTGRNEQFF
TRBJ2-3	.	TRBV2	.	TGTGCCAGCAGTGAAGAATCCACAGATACGCAGTATTTT	CASSEESTDTQYF
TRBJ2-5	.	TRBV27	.	TGTGCCAGCGGAGGTGCGGGAGAGACCCAGTACTTC	CASGGAGETQYF
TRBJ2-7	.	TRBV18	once	TGTGCCAGCTCACCGACAGGTGGTGCAACCTACTACGAGCAGTACTTC	CASSPTGGATYYEQYF
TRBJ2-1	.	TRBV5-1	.	TGCGCCAGCAGCCCGAGCAGCGCAAGCTCCTACAATGAGCAGTTCTTC	CASSPSSASSYNEQFF
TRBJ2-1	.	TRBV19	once	TGTGCCAGTAGTATAGGTGGGGCCTATGAGCAGTTCTTC	CASSIGGAYEQFF
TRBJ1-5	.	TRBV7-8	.	TGTGCCAGCAGCTTAGACTCGCAGAGTAGCAATCAGCCCCAGCATTTT	CASSLDSQSSNQPQHF
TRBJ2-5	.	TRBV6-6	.	TGTGCCAGCAGTTACTCGGTTGCCTCCCGGGAGACCCAGTACTTC	CASSYSVASRETQYF
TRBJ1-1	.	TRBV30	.	TGTGCCTGGAGTCGTTCCAGGAACCTAAACACTGAAGCTTTCTTT	CAWSRSRNLNTEAFF